Listed here is a single T cell receptor beta chain. Antigen specificity is unknown. V was shortened by 8 bases and J by 6 bases, with 17 bases between the two germline ends. This CDR3 has 14 amino acids. Germline CDR1 MNHEY, CDR2 SVGAGI. These data come from a study of a mutant IDH1 vaccine in newly diagnosed glioma. Turning to the study itself: Standard pretreatment was either radiotherapy, temozolomide, or, for most, radiochemotherapy with temozolomide.

As to time point: week 23, last vaccination. One vaccine dose held 300 ug of mutant IDH1 20-mer peptide and came with topical imiquimod. Every donor had a new WHO grade 3 or 4 astrocytoma that was IDH1-mutant, with loss of nuclear ATRX. This table comes from immunoSEQ multiplex PCR, and its TCRdb copy is limited to in-frame clones, with some not included. The sample has 50,000 to 70,000 clones; about nine tenths are singletons. Sample: PBMCs, taken from a glioma patient whose treatment included an IDH1 peptide vaccine. The chain carries TRBV6-5 and TRBJ1-5; D unresolved. The receptor was derived from a man aged 40-49 years with glioma. The CDR3 is CASARRRATQPQHF. In DNA, the CDR3 is TGTGCCAGCGCACGTAGGCGGGCGACTCAGCCCCAGCATTTT.